The entry below gives a single T cell receptor beta chain sequence along with its context. Its antigen is not known. Each PCR replicate from the sorted subsets contained about 200 ng DNA, which is about 30,000 T cell genomes. Profiled with immunoSEQ multiplex PCR; TCRdb holds only in-frame clones, not every one. Of roughly 2,000,000 clones listed, over 85% are singletons. This specimen belongs to a study of shared clonotypes between healthy human individuals. CD45RO-negative, CCR7-positively selected cells formed the naive CD8 fraction, excluding terminally differentiated effector memory CD45RA+ cells. The CDR3 consists of 14 residues. The germline gives CDR1 SGDLS, CDR2 YYNGEE. Deletions cut 5 bases from V and 2 bases from J, with 14 bases between. Study-level points and caveats: Across subsets, estimated richness was generally greater for naive than for memory populations. Sampling was confined to blood; repertoires within tissues likely differ. A limitation of the genetic and exposure-history diversity represented arose from few donors.

This chain uses TRBV9 with TRBJ2-7; the D is unclear. The TCR was taken from a man younger than 35 in good health. The source material was naive CD8+ T cells sorted from blood. The CDR3, as DNA: TGTGCCAGCAGTCCGGGCCAGGCGGCCTACGAGCAGTACTTC. Translated: CASSPGQAAYEQYF. Complete variable domain (other parts from reference TRBV9 and TRBJ2-7): DSGVTQTPKHLITATGQRVTLRCSPRSGDLSVYWYQQSLDQGLQFLIQYYNGEERAKGNILERFSAQQFPDLHSELNLSSLELGDSALYFCASSPGQAAYEQYFGPGTRLTVT.